The source of this TCR beta chain is a study of CD4 T cells in relation to SARS-CoV-2 and coronaviruses. Study conclusions and caveats: Samples before the pandemic and after infection were not matched within any donor.

Comment on this clone: The antigen is undetermined.

Before the COVID-19 pandemic, during about 2010-2018, CD4+ T cells were taken from unexposed donors. Isolation of CD4+ T cells took place after about 9 days in culture. CDR3 size: 12 residues. V was pared by 4 bases and J by 13 bases, with 16 bases between. Per the germline V gene, CDR1 is LNHDA and CDR2 is SQIVND (reference sequence). Data came from immunoSEQ multiplex PCR; TCRdb stores just in-frame clones and leaves some out. The top ten clones hold about 16% of a sample with some 29,000 clones, about 80% of them seen once. The TCR was taken from a human donor in good health. What was sequenced was CD4+ T cells from PBMCs, cultured in vitro. The gene calls are TRBV19 and TRBJ1-2; D gene uncertain. CDR3 amino acids: CASSTPGSSGTF. The CDR3 coding sequence is TGTGCCAGTAGTACACCAGGTTCTTCGGGCACCTTC.